The 21 T cell receptor beta chains below come from one sample, sequenced in a study of human T cells and chemical hapten exposure. TCRdb analysed the RACE reads with MiXCR anew, one entry per CDR3 protein. The sample holds roughly 250,000 distinct CDR3 sequences, approximately 8.4% seen once. Specified time point: pre-sensitization, week 0. Treatment indicated: therapeutic diphenylcyclopropenone sensitization with weekly scalp DPC. Sequenced material: whole blood, taken in connection with sensitization to the hapten diphenylcyclopropenone (DPC). The receptor set was obtained from a woman aged 40-49 years with alopecia areata. Some clones in this sample may be carry-over from other donors' samples.

This clonotype was seen only a few times. The chain couples TRBV6-5 to TRBJ1-3; D is ambiguous. V was pared by 8 bases and J by 4 bases, with 6 bases between. Germline V lookup: CDR1 MNHEY, CDR2 SVGAGI. The CDR3 loop spans 11 amino acids. The CDR3 sequence is CASHRGNTIYF. In DNA, the CDR3 is TGTGCCAGCCACCGGGGAAACACCATATATTTT.

As regards this clonotype: One end of the junction does not line up with germline, which may come from a read error. This chain links TRBV6-5 with TRBJ2-7, with 7 bases fitting TRBD1. The length of the CDR3 is 15 residues. Germline CDR1 is MNHEY and CDR2 is SVGAGI. CDR3 DNA: TGTGCCTGCAGCCGACACAGGGGAAATACCTACGAGCAGTACTTC. Protein product: CACSRHRGNTYEQYF.

In its sample, this clonotype was seen a few times. The chain uses TRBV6-5 and TRBJ2-1, with no clear D. The CDR3 sequence is 16 residues long. Trimming stripped 2 bases from V and 9 bases from J, with 20 bases between. Per the germline V gene, CDR1 is MNHEY and CDR2 is SVGAGI. CDR3: CASSYPPGVTWSEQFF. CDR3 bases: TGTGCCAGCAGTTACCCACCCGGCGTGACCTGGAGTGAGCAGTTCTTC.

This chain uses TRBV5-1 with TRBJ1-5; no reliable D call. The CDR3 covers 13 residues. Trimming left V 3 bases short and J 5 bases short, with 9 bases between. CDR1 and CDR2 from the germline V gene are SGHRS and YFSETQ. This CDR3 is CASSSDGYQPQHF. The CDR3 coding sequence is TGCGCCAGCAGCTCGGACGGTTATCAGCCCCAGCATTTT. The full variable domain, in which reference TRBV5-1 and TRBJ1-5 provide the parts outside the CDR3, is KAGVTQTPRYLIKTRGQQVTLSCSPISGHRSVSWYQQTPGQGLQFLFEYFSETQRNKGNFPGRFSGRQFSNSRSEMNVSTLELGDSALYLCASSSDGYQPQHFGDGTRLSIL.

There are a few counts of this clonotype. The rearrangement joins TRBV5-5 to TRBJ1-2; 7 positions agree with TRBD1. Per the germline V gene, CDR1 is SGHKS and CDR2 is YYEKEE (reference sequence). The CDR3 covers 14 residues. J lost 4 bases, V lost 5 bases, and 8 bases had no gene match. The chain's CDR3 is CASSTDGTAYGYTF. CDR3 bases: TGTGCCAGCAGTACTGACGGGACAGCCTATGGCTACACCTTC.

This clonotype was seen at least ten times. V is TRBV7-2 and J is TRBJ1-1; D is perhaps TRBD1 (5 bases). V shed 5 bases and J shed 2 bases, with 9 bases lying between them. The length of the CDR3 is 13 residues. Germline CDR1 and CDR2: SGHTA and FQGNSA. As DNA, the CDR3 is TGTGCCAGCAGCCAGGGATTTAACACTGAAGCTTTCTTT. Translating gives CASSQGFNTEAFF.

This clonotype was detected many times. V usage is TRBV6-2 or TRBV6-3 and J usage is TRBJ2-1; 8 positions match TRBD1. The CDR3 runs to 14 residues. Germline loops: CDR1 MNHEY, CDR2 SVGEGT. The trim removed 6 bases at V and 2 bases at J, leaving 3 bases unmatched. As DNA, the CDR3 is TGTGCCAGCAGCCCGGGACAGGCCTACAATGAGCAGTTCTTC. Translating it yields CASSPGQAYNEQFF.

The genes are TRBV27 and TRBJ1-4, with D possibly being TRBD1 (6 bases). CDR1 and CDR2 from the germline V gene are MNHEY and SMNVEV (reference sequence). There are 15 residues in the CDR3. V was clipped by 6 bases and J by 0 bases, with 11 bases between them. CDR3 in DNA: TGTGCCAGCAGGAGGGACACGTCAACTAATGAAAAACTGTTTTTT. Amino acid sequence: CASRRDTSTNEKLFF.

This clonotype was counted at least ten times. J is TRBJ2-7 and V is TRBV10-3, with no clear D. This CDR3 has 13 amino acids. Germline loops: CDR1 ENHRY, CDR2 SYGVKD. V was clipped by 7 bases and J by 3 bases, with 13 bases between them. CDR3 sequence: CAITPSNRYEQYF. CDR3 DNA sequence: TGTGCCATCACTCCGAGTAACCGCTACGAGCAGTACTTC.

This clonotype was recorded at least ten times. The V and J genes are TRBV12-3 or TRBV12-4 and TRBJ1-5; no reliable D call. The CDR3 is 13 amino acids. V gave up 1 base and J gave up 6 bases, with 7 bases separating them. The CDR3 region is CASSLGLGQPQHF. In DNA form, the CDR3 reads TGTGCCAGCAGTTTAGGGCTAGGTCAGCCCCAGCATTTT.

This clonotype has more than one count but fewer than ten. The chain uses TRBV24-1 and TRBJ1-5; 11 bases are shared with TRBD1. CDR1 and CDR2 (germline): KGHDR, SFDVKD. The CDR3 length is 22 residues. J lost 0 bases, V lost 2 bases, and 17 bases had no gene match. The CDR3: CATSDSTQGPGQGVYSNQPQHF. Written as DNA, the CDR3 is TGTGCCACCAGTGATTCAACGCAAGGACCGGGACAGGGGGTTTATAGCAATCAGCCCCAGCATTTT.

This chain uses TRBV28 with TRBJ1-2; the D gene is possibly TRBD1 (5 bases). The CDR3 is 15 amino acids. The V end lost 5 bases, the J end lost 8 bases, and 21 bases lay between the germline ends. Germline CDR1 MDHEN, CDR2 SYDVKM. In DNA, the CDR3 is TGTGCCAGCAGTCCCCCTGACAGAAGTTTCATAGGCTACACCTTC. Amino acids: CASSPPDRSFIGYTF.

The chain links TRBV7-6 to TRBJ1-5; the match to TRBD1 covers 7 bases. CDR1 and CDR2 from the germline V gene are SGHVS and FNYEAQ. The junction had 6 bases not matched to a gene; V was cut back by 5 bases and J by 2 bases. This CDR3 spans 15 amino acids. The CDR3 reads CASSKGGQGNQPQHF. CDR3 DNA: TGTGCCAGCAGCAAAGGAGGACAGGGCAATCAGCCCCAGCATTTT.

The chain recombines TRBV19 with TRBJ1-2; perhaps TRBD1 as D (5 bases). V was trimmed by 6 bases and J by 2 bases, leaving 25 bases between them. The germline gives CDR1 LNHDA, CDR2 SQIVND (reference sequence). The length of the CDR3 is 18 residues. This CDR3 is CASRYSGRGSGSNYGYTF. CDR3 DNA: TGTGCCAGTAGGTACTCGGGACGGGGTTCGGGGTCGAACTATGGCTACACCTTC.

J is TRBJ2-7 and V is TRBV5-1, with TRBD2 identical over 11 bases. The CDR3 contains 19 residues. Trimming cost V 4 bases and J 3 bases; bases outside gene matches: 18. Germline lookup yields CDR1 SGHRS and CDR2 YFSETQ. CDR3 amino acids: CASSPALTSGSSYIYEQYF. DNA for the CDR3: TGCGCCAGCAGCCCGGCCCTTACTAGCGGGAGTTCTTATATCTACGAGCAGTACTTC. The full variable domain, completed using reference TRBV5-1 and TRBJ2-7, is KAGVTQTPRYLIKTRGQQVTLSCSPISGHRSVSWYQQTPGQGLQFLFEYFSETQRNKGNFPGRFSGRQFSNSRSEMNVSTLELGDSALYLCASSPALTSGSSYIYEQYFGPGTRLTVT.

The chain is built from TRBV6-5 and TRBJ2-1, with unresolved D. This CDR3 is built from 13 residues. V was cut by 0 bases and J by 10 bases, with 10 bases left in between. Germline V CDR1 and CDR2: MNHEY, SVGAGI. The CDR3 loop reads CASSYSGYQEQFF. The CDR3 DNA reads TGTGCCAGCAGTTACTCAGGGTACCAGGAGCAGTTCTTC.

The genes are TRBV12-3 or TRBV12-4 and TRBJ2-6; D may be TRBD2 (5 bases). With 7 bases removed from V and 4 bases from J, the gap between germline ends came to 14 bases. This CDR3 has 15 amino acids. This CDR3 is CASTPVGRGANVLTF. CDR3 nucleotide sequence: TGTGCCAGCACCCCGGTGGGGAGAGGGGCCAACGTCCTGACTTTC.

This clonotype was counted a few times. V gene TRBV6-1 combines with J gene TRBJ1-6, with D hard to call. The germline CDR1 and CDR2 sequences are MNHNS and SASEGT. The CDR3 spans 13 residues. The V gene lost 1 base and the J gene lost 8 bases, with 6 bases spanning the gap. DNA for the CDR3: TGTGCCAGCAGTGAAGTGAGGTATTCACCCCTCCACTTT. Translation gives CASSEVRYSPLHF.

Only a few counts were recorded for this clonotype. The chain links TRBV7-8 to TRBJ1-5; D gene ambiguous. The CDR3 extends over 14 amino acids. Per germline, CDR1 SGHVS and CDR2 FQNEAQ. With 1 base removed from V and 7 bases from J, the gap between germline ends came to 11 bases. CDR3 nucleotide sequence: TGTGCCAGCAGCTTAGTTGTGGCGGGACAGCCCCAGCATTTT. Encoded protein: CASSLVVAGQPQHF. Complete variable domain (other parts from reference TRBV7-8 and TRBJ1-5): GAGVSQSPRYKVAKRGQDVALRCDPISGHVSLFWYQQALGQGPEFLTYFQNEAQLDKSGLPSDRFFAERPEGSVSTLKIQRTQQEDSAVYLCASSLVVAGQPQHFGDGTRLSIL.

The chain recombines TRBV2 with TRBJ1-1; possibly TRBD1 for D (5 bases). The CDR3 runs to 14 residues. Germline CDR1 SNHLY, CDR2 FYNNEI. The V end was cut by 5 bases, the J end by 0 bases, with 10 bases between. The CDR3 region is CASSSQGVNTEAFF. The CDR3 DNA reads as TGTGCCAGCAGTTCCCAGGGCGTGAACACTGAAGCTTTCTTT.

This clonotype was counted only a few times. The rearrangement joins TRBV25-1 to TRBJ1-2, with TRBD1 identical over 7 bases. The CDR3 is made up of 16 amino acids. V was pared by 3 bases and J by 4 bases, with 11 bases of the junction left unmatched. From germline, CDR1 is MGHDK and CDR2 SYGVNS. CDR3 coding DNA: TGTGCCAGCAGTGACCCGCGACAGGGCCCGGTCTATGGCTACACCTTC. Translated: CASSDPRQGPVYGYTF.